This paragraph reports one T cell receptor beta chain. Its antigen is not identified. These data come from a study of cytomegalovirus exposure and HLA in healthy donors. Regarding the study as a whole: Reportedly, a later analysis found an Asian-associated ancestry cluster had fewer N-insertions than the roughly 700-donor mean.

The V gene's germline CDR1 is SGHTA and CDR2 FQGNSA. This CDR3 comprises 14 residues. Trimming shortened V by 4 bases and J by 2 bases, and 11 bases separated the two germline ends. The study ran its PCR with 60 Vbeta and 13 Jbeta primers. TCRdb's table, derived via immunoSEQ multiplex PCR, lists solely in-frame clones and lacks some. The sample has about 180,000 clones, 77% seen once. The TCR was taken from a man younger than 35 in good health and CMV-seronegative. The source material was PBMCs. The J gene is TRBJ1-1, the V gene TRBV7-2; D is possibly TRBD1 (5 bases). For the CDR3, the DNA is TGTGCCAGCAGCTATCGGGGGGTTAACACTGAAGCTTTCTTT. This encodes CASSYRGVNTEAFF.